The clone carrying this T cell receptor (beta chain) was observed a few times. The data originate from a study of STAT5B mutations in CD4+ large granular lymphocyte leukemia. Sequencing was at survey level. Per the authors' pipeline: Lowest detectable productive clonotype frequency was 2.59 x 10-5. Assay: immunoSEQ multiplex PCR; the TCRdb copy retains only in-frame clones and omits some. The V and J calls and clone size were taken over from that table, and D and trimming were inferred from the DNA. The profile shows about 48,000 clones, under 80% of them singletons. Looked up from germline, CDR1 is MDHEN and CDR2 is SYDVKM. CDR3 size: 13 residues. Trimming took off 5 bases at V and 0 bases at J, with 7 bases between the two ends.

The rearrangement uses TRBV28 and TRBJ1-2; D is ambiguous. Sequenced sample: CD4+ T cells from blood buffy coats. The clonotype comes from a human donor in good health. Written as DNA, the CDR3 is TGTGCCAGCAGTAGGTCTCCTAACTATGGCTACACCTTC. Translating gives CASSRSPNYGYTF.